These 21 T cell receptor beta chains were sequenced from one sample in a study of T cells after yellow fever vaccination. In TCRdb, the 5' RACE reads were re-called with MiXCR into one record per CDR3 protein. Of roughly 340,000 distinct CDR3 sequences listed, 8.7% are singletons. The material sequenced was PBMCs, taken on the day of the first yellow fever vaccination. These receptors all come from a young man who received the YFV17D yellow fever vaccine.

CDR3 sequence: CSVDSGTGIPGYTF. As DNA, the CDR3 is TGCAGCGTTGATTCCGGGACAGGGATTCCTGGCTACACCTTC. The V call is TRBV29-1, the J call TRBJ1-2; 9 bases align to TRBD1. Per the germline V gene, CDR1 is SQVTM and CDR2 is ANQGSEA. J gave up 7 bases and V 3 bases, and 9 bases lay outside the gene matches. The CDR3 length is 14 residues.

V and J are TRBV6-2 or TRBV6-3 and TRBJ2-5; 7 nucleotides align to TRBD2. The CDR3 loop spans 17 amino acids. Losses at the gene ends were 2 bases for V and 0 bases for J; bases not matched to a gene: 9. Germline assignment: CDR1 MNHEY and CDR2 SVGEGT. The CDR3: CASSYLGLAAYQETQYF. The CDR3 nucleotides read TGTGCCAGCAGTTACCTGGGCCTAGCGGCATACCAAGAGACCCAGTACTTC.

J is TRBJ1-2 and V is TRBV9; a possible D gene is TRBD1 (5 bases). The CDR3 extends over 14 amino acids. Trimming left V 3 bases short and J 2 bases short, with 11 bases between. Germline values: CDR1 SGDLS, CDR2 YYNGEE. In DNA, the CDR3 is TGTGCCAGCAGCGGACCGGGACTCAACTATGGCTACACCTTC. This encodes CASSGPGLNYGYTF.

The chain joins TRBV7-3 to TRBJ2-7; D gene uncertain. This CDR3 has 15 residues. Germline loops: CDR1 SGHTA, CDR2 FQGTGA. With 5 bases removed from V and 3 bases from J, the gap between germline ends came to 17 bases. The CDR3 DNA follows: TGTGCCAGCAGCCCATCAAAGAGGCTCCTCTACGAGCAGTACGTC. Protein: CASSPSKRLLYEQYV.

This clonotype was picked up a small number of times. The J gene is TRBJ2-5, the V gene TRBV7-2; perhaps TRBD2 as D (7 bases). The CDR3 totals 15 residues. In germline, CDR1 is SGHTA, CDR2 FQGNSA. V lost 2 bases to trimming and J lost 1 base, with 11 bases between them. The CDR3 sequence is CASSLRGGAQETQYF. In DNA form, the CDR3 reads TGTGCCAGCAGCTTAAGGGGGGGGGCCCAAGAGACCCAGTACTTC.

V gene TRBV5-1 combines with J gene TRBJ2-5, with TRBD2 as a possible D gene (5 bases). The V and J ends lost 4 bases and 5 bases respectively, with 18 bases between them. The length of the CDR3 is 15 residues. Looked up from germline, CDR1 is SGHRS and CDR2 is YFSETQ. The CDR3 spells CASSDYRLAGETQYF. CDR3 nucleotides: TGCGCCAGCAGCGACTATAGGCTAGCAGGCGAGACCCAGTACTTC.

The sample holds many counts of this clonotype. The chain has TRBV18 and TRBJ2-7; D call uncertain. There are 13 residues in the CDR3. CDR1 is KGHSH and CDR2 is LQKENI in the germline V gene. V was trimmed by 3 bases and J by 3 bases, leaving 9 bases between them. This CDR3 reads CASSPGGFYEQYV. Here the CDR3 DNA reads TGTGCCAGCTCACCCGGTGGGTTCTACGAGCAGTACGTC.

This clonotype was seen at least ten times. V usage is TRBV13 and J usage is TRBJ2-5; tentatively, D is TRBD1 or TRBD2 (5 bases each). This CDR3 spans 14 amino acids. V shed 5 bases and J shed 4 bases, with 14 bases lying between them. Per the germline V gene, CDR1 is PRHDT and CDR2 is FYEKMQ (reference sequence). CDR3 amino acids: CASSTRGRRETQYF. CDR3 DNA sequence: TGTGCCAGCAGCACCCGGGGCCGGAGAGAGACCCAGTACTTC.

The rearrangement joins TRBV5-1 to TRBJ1-4, with D possibly being TRBD1 (5 bases). The germline gives CDR1 SGHRS, CDR2 YFSETQ. This CDR3 comprises 15 residues. V lost 4 bases and J 7 bases, leaving 17 bases between the germline ends. As DNA, the CDR3 is TGCGCCAGCAGCCCAGAGGTCCCCAGGGTTGAAAAACTGTTTTTT. Encoded protein: CASSPEVPRVEKLFF.

This sequence joins TRBV20-1 and TRBJ1-3; perhaps TRBD1 as D (5 bases). The CDR3 runs to 14 residues. Trimming cost V 6 bases and J 10 bases, with 22 bases left between them. Germline CDR1 DFQATT, CDR2 SNEGSKA (reference sequence). Written as DNA, the CDR3 is TGCAGTGCCGTAGGAGCCCCGGCGAAGGGGACCATATATTTT. This translates into CSAVGAPAKGTIYF.

The chain employs TRBV9 and TRBJ1-4, with 8 bases aligning to TRBD1. The CDR3 consists of 14 residues. Germline V gene data show CDR1 as SGDLS and CDR2 as YYNGEE. V shed 4 bases, J shed 6 bases, and the junction held 5 bases outside the gene matches. Written as DNA, the CDR3 is TGTGCCAGCAGCTATGGACAGGGACATGAAAAACTGTTTTTT. Protein sequence: CASSYGQGHEKLFF.

The DNA of the CDR3 is TGTGCCAGCAGCTTAGTTCCCAGACAGCTATACAATGAGCAGTTCTTC. It yields the protein CASSLVPRQLYNEQFF. The rearrangement joins TRBV7-8 to TRBJ2-1; D possibly corresponds to TRBD1 (5 bases). Trimming left V 1 base short and J 4 bases short, with 14 bases between. The CDR3 covers 16 residues. Germline CDR1 is SGHVS and CDR2 is FQNEAQ.

The chain links TRBV20-1 to TRBJ2-5, with D possibly matching TRBD1 (7 bases). The CDR3 totals 13 residues. Trimming shortened V by 5 bases and J by 5 bases, and 15 bases separated the two germline ends. Germline CDR1 is DFQATT and CDR2 is SNEGSKA (reference sequence). The CDR3 reads CSAPRGAGETQYF. The DNA for the CDR3 is TGCAGTGCTCCCAGGGGGGCTGGGGAGACCCAGTACTTC.

In DNA, the CDR3 is TGTGCCAGCAGTGTTCCAGGGGGCTCATACGAGCAGTACGTC. Translating it yields CASSVPGGSYEQYV. The rearrangement uses TRBV2 and TRBJ2-7, with 8 positions matching TRBD1. The CDR3 is 14 residues long. The trim removed 4 bases at V and 4 bases at J, leaving 6 bases unmatched. Germline-derived CDR1 and CDR2 are SNHLY and FYNNEI.

This clonotype was observed a few times. The chain employs TRBV5-1 and TRBJ2-2; perhaps TRBD2 as D (5 bases). With 4 bases removed from V and 4 bases from J, the gap between germline ends came to 14 bases. CDR3 length: 15 amino acids. CDR1 and CDR2 (germline): SGHRS, YFSETQ. CDR3 bases: TGCGCCAGCAGCCGGGCCTTAGCGACCACCGGGGAGCTGTTTTTT. This codes for CASSRALATTGELFF. The entire variable domain, with the rest obtained from reference TRBV5-1 and TRBJ2-2, is as follows: KAGVTQTPRYLIKTRGQQVTLSCSPISGHRSVSWYQQTPGQGLQFLFEYFSETQRNKGNFPGRFSGRQFSNSRSEMNVSTLELGDSALYLCASSRALATTGELFFGEGSRLTVL.

The chain joins TRBV24-1 to TRBJ1-5; possible D gene TRBD1, 5 bases. The CDR3 length is 17 residues. Germline V CDR1 and CDR2: KGHDR, SFDVKD. Trimming removed 3 bases from V and 0 bases from J, with 14 bases in between. CDR3 bases: TGTGCCACCAGTGATGCAGACAGTCCCGCTAGCAATCAGCCCCAGCATTTT. Its translation: CATSDADSPASNQPQHF.

The rearrangement links TRBV10-3 to TRBJ2-5; D is ambiguous. Germline values: CDR1 ENHRY, CDR2 SYGVKD. V gave up 10 bases and J gave up 5 bases, with 14 bases separating them. CDR3 length equals 12 residues. Written as DNA, the CDR3 is TGTGCCACTTATGGTTATGGGGAGACCCAGTACTTC. This codes for CATYGYGETQYF.

This chain connects TRBV27 to TRBJ2-3; 11 positions agree with TRBD2. The CDR3 extends over 18 amino acids. Per the germline V gene, CDR1 is MNHEY and CDR2 is SMNVEV (reference sequence). The junction had 13 bases not matched to a gene; V was cut back by 4 bases and J by 4 bases. Written as DNA, the CDR3 is TGTGCCAGCAGTTCGGTAGCGGGGGGGAAGAGATTGGCAGATACGCAGTATTTT. Its translation is CASSSVAGGKRLADTQYF.

The sample holds many counts of this clonotype. The CDR3 spells CASSLRSLQETQYF. In DNA form, the CDR3 reads TGCGCCAGCAGCTTGAGGTCCCTTCAAGAGACCCAGTACTTC. The gene calls are TRBV5-1 and TRBJ2-5; the D is unclear. The germline V and J ends were trimmed by 1 base and 2 bases, with 9 bases remaining between them. CDR3 size: 14 residues. Per germline, CDR1 SGHRS and CDR2 YFSETQ.

For this clonotype: Relative to the germline gene, one junction end is altered; a read error may explain this. The chain combines TRBV12-3 or TRBV12-4 with TRBJ2-1, with TRBD2 as a possible D gene (5 bases). The CDR3 sequence is 15 residues long. The CDR3 DNA reads as TGTGCCAGCAGTGTAGCGTCGCCCCCCTACAATGAGCAGTTCTTC. It specifies CASSVASPPYNEQFF.

CDR3 nucleotides: TGTGCCAGCAGAAACGTCCCGACGAGCACCGGGGAGCTGTTTTTT. Translated: CASRNVPTSTGELFF. The V call is TRBV6-5, the J call TRBJ2-2; no firm D call. V lost 6 bases and J lost 4, with 15 bases in between. The V gene's germline CDR1 is MNHEY and CDR2 SVGAGI. There are 15 residues in the CDR3.